Presented here are 6 T cell receptor beta chains from one specimen sequenced in a study of tumor-infiltrating lymphocytes in primary liver carcinoma. Reverse transcription of 500 to 650 ng total RNA with a constant-region primer produced TCR beta cDNA. A slightly modified ARM-PCR protocol with three nested multiplex PCR rounds produced these TCR beta libraries. A C-beta reverse primer and TRBV1-TRBV30 forward primers served in each of the first two PCR rounds, at 9 to 11 cycles apiece. MiXCR was run by TCRdb on the multiplex PCR reads, yielding one entry per CDR3 protein. The data hold about 190,000 distinct CDR3 sequences, with about 82% observed a single time. Without any cell sorting, about 19-32 mg of bulk tissue yielded co-extracted RNA and DNA. Material for sequencing was tumor tissue from primary liver carcinoma. The source of these receptors is a man aged 40-50 years with primary liver carcinoma and hepatitis B virus infection.

This chain links TRBV4-2 with TRBJ1-1; D is uncertain. V was pared by 6 bases and J by 6 bases, with 17 bases between. CDR1 is LGHNA and CDR2 is YNFKEQ in the germline V gene. The CDR3 is 14 amino acids. DNA of the CDR3: TGTGCCAGCAGGACAAATCAGAGAGGCGCTGAAGCTTTCTTT. Its protein is CASRTNQRGAEAFF.

This clonotype was found once. Sequence at one end of the junction differs from germline and may be a read error. The genes are TRBV29-1 and TRBJ2-7, with 7 bases fitting TRBD1. The CDR3 loop spans 14 amino acids. CDR1 and CDR2 from the germline V gene are SQVTM and ANQGSEA. This CDR3 reads CSVTLWDSFYEHYF. DNA for the CDR3: TGCAGCGTCACCCTTTGGGACAGCTTCTACGAGCACTACTTC.

This clonotype appeared many times. The rearrangement uses TRBV4-2 and TRBJ1-1, with TRBD1 as a possible D gene (5 bases). Germline CDR1 reads LGHNA; CDR2 reads YNFKEQ. The CDR3 length is 14 residues. Trimming took off 0 bases at V and 8 bases at J, with 13 bases between the two ends. The CDR3 DNA sequence: TGTGCCAGCAGCCAAGATCGAGGGGCGTCGGAAGCTTTCTTT. This sequence encodes CASSQDRGASEAFF.

A note on this clonotype: No conserved phenylalanine or tryptophan is present at the end of the CDR3, so a read error is the likely explanation. The DNA is omitted, as the CDR3 cannot be located on it reliably, and the CDR3 follows TCRdb's listing. The CDR3 protein is CANRLNANEQFL. The chain has TRBV11-3 and TRBJ2-1. The CDR3 has 12 residues if both end residues are counted. CDR1 and CDR2 from the germline V gene are SGHNT and YENEEA.

This clonotype came up a few times. One end of the junction does not line up with germline, which may come from a read error. V is TRBV12-3 or TRBV12-4 and J is TRBJ2-2; D perhaps matches TRBD2 (6 bases). The CDR3 totals 17 residues. Written as DNA, the CDR3 is TGTGCCAGCAGTTTTTTCGTCGGGGGATTTAACACCGGGGAGCTGTTTTTC. Protein: CASSFFVGGFNTGELFF.

As to this clonotype: Germline is not matched at one junction end, which may reflect a read error. The genes are TRBV11-1 and TRBJ2-3; no firm D call. CDR1 and CDR2 from the germline V gene are SGHAT and FQDESV (reference sequence). CDR3 length: 13 residues. The DNA for the CDR3 is TGTCCCAGCAGCGTTATTAGTACAGATACGCAGTATTTT. It yields the protein CPSSVISTDTQYF. Supplemented by reference TRBV11-1 and TRBJ2-3, the full variable domain reads EAEVAQSPRYKITEKSQAVAFWCDPISGHATLYWYRQILGQGPELLVQFQDESVVDDSQLPKDRFSAERLKGVDSTLKIQPAELGDSAMYLCPSSVISTDTQYFGPGTRLTVL.